The clone carrying this T cell receptor beta chain has a single count. Antigen specificity is unknown. Sequenced by immunoSEQ multiplex PCR; TCRdb stores in-frame clones only, minus some. The repertoire holds about 5,000 clones, with about 41% as singletons. V was clipped by 6 bases and J by 1 base; unmatched bases: 2. CDR3 size: 13 residues. In germline, CDR1 is MNHNS, CDR2 SASEGT. Proliferating CFSE-low MLR cells were sequenced to define alloreactive TCRbeta sequences. Pre-transplant recipient cells responded to graft donor PBMCs, splenocytes, lymph-node cells, or third-party PBMCs. The record originates from a study of T cell clones after liver transplantation. Overall study context: Post-transplant blood was tracked for graft-donor-reactive T cell clones identified in a pre-transplant mixed lymphocyte reaction. Study outcomes and limitations: Rather than being deleted, graft donor-reactive T cells may have moved into the graft.

The sequenced material came from CD4+ T cells from cultured PBMCs. The chain recombines TRBV6-1 with TRBJ1-2; 7 bases map to TRBD1. The TCR originated in a human patient who received a liver transplant. Among the T cells, some may be from the graft donor. The CDR3 coding sequence is TGTGCCAGCAGGGGACAGAATAACTATGGCTACACCTTC. Its protein is CASRGQNNYGYTF.